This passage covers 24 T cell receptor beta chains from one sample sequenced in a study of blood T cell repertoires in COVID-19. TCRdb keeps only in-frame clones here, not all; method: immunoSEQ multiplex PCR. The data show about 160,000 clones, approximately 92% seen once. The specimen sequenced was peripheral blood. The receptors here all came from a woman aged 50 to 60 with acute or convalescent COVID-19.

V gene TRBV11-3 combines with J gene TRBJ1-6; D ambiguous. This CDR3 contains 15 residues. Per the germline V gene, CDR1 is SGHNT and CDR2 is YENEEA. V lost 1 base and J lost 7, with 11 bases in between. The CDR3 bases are TGTGCCAGCAGCTTAGTTGGAGGGTACAATTCACCCCTCCACTTT. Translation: CASSLVGGYNSPLHF.

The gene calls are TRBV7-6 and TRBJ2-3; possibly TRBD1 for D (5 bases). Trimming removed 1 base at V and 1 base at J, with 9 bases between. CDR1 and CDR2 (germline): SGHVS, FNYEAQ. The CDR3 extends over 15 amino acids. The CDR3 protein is CASSLVQAGTDTQYF. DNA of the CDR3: TGTGCCAGCAGCTTAGTACAGGCCGGCACAGATACGCAGTATTTT.

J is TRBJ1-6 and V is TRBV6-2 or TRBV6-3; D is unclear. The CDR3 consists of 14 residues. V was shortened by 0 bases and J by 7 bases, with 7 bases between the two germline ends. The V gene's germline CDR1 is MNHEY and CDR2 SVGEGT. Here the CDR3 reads CASSYSAGNSPLHF. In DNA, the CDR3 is TGTGCCAGCAGTTACTCTGCAGGAAATTCACCCCTCCACTTT.

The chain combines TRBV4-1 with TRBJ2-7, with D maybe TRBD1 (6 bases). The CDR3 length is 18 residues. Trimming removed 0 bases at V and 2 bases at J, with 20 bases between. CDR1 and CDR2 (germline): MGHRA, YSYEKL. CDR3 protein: CASSQDGGSAPSTYEQYF. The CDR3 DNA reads TGCGCCAGCAGCCAAGATGGGGGCTCCGCCCCGTCGACCTACGAGCAGTACTTC.

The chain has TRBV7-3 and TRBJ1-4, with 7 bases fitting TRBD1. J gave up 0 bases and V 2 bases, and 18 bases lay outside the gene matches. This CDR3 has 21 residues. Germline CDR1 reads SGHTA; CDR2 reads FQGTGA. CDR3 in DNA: TGTGCCAGCAGCTTAGGAGTCTGGACAGGAGGGAGCGATGCAACTAATGAAAAACTGTTTTTT. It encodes CASSLGVWTGGSDATNEKLFF.

In nucleotides, the CDR3 is TGTGCCAGCAGCTTTGGTCCAGCTAGGACCTACGAGCAGTACTTC. Its protein product is CASSFGPARTYEQYF. The chain couples TRBV7-9 to TRBJ2-7, with D hard to call. CDR1 is SEHNR and CDR2 is FQNEAQ in the germline V gene (reference sequence). Trimming pared 3 bases from V and 2 bases from J, leaving 14 bases between. This CDR3 region has 15 residues.

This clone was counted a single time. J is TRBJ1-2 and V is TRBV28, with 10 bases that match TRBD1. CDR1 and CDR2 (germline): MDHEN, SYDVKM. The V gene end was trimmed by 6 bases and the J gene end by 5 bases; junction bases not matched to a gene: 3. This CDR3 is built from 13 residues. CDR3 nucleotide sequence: TGTGCCAGCAGCGGGGGACAGGGGTATGGCTACACCTTC. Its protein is CASSGGQGYGYTF.

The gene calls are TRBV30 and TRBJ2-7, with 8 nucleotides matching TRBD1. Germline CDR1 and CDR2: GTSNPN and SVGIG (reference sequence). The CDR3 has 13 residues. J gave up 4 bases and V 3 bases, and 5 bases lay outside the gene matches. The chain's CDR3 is CAWRNQGAYEQYF. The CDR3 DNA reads TGTGCCTGGAGAAACCAGGGGGCTTACGAGCAGTACTTC. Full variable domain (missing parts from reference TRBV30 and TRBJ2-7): SQTIHQWPATLVQPVGSPLSLECTVEGTSNPNLYWYRQAAGRGLQLLFYSVGIGQISSEVPQNLSASRPQDRQFILSSKKLLLSDSGFYLCAWRNQGAYEQYFGPGTRLTVT.

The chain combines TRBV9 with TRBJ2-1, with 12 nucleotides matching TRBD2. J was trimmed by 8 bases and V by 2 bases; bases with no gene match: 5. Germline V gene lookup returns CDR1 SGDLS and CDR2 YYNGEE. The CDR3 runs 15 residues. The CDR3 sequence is CASSVSSGRGYEQFF. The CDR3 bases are TGTGCCAGCAGCGTCTCTAGCGGGAGGGGCTATGAGCAGTTCTTC.

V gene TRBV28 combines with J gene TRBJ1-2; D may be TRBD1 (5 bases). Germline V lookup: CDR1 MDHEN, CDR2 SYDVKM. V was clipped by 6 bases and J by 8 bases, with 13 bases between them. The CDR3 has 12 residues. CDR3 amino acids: CASRTRAGGYTF. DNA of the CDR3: TGTGCCAGCAGAACCAGGGCGGGGGGCTACACCTTC.

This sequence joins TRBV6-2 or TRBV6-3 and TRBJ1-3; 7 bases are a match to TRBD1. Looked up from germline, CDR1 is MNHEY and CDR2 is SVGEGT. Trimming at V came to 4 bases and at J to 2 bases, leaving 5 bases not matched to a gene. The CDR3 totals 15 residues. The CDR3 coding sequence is TGTGCCAGCAGTTTCACAGGGGTGACTGGAAACACCATATATTTT. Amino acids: CASSFTGVTGNTIYF.

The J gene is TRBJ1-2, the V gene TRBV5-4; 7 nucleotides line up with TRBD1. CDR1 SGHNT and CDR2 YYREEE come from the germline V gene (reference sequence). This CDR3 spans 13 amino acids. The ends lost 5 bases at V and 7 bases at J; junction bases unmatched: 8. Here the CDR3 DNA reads TGTGCCAGCAGTCTATACAGGGGCGGTGGCTACACCTTC. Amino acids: CASSLYRGGGYTF.

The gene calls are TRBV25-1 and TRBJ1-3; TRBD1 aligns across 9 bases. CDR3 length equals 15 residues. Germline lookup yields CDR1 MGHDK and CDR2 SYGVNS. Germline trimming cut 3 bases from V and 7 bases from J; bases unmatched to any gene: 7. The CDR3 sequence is CASSDTGGRWNTIYF. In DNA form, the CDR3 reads TGTGCCAGCAGTGACACAGGGGGCCGGTGGAACACCATATATTTT.

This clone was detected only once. The CDR3 bases are TGTGCCAGCAGTGAAACCTCACGGACAGAGCAGTACTTC. It yields the protein CASSETSRTEQYF. The chain has TRBV25-1 and TRBJ2-7; possibly TRBD1 for D (5 bases). The CDR3 has 13 amino acids. Germline-derived CDR1 and CDR2 are MGHDK and SYGVNS. Trimming pared 2 bases from V and 7 bases from J, leaving 12 bases between.

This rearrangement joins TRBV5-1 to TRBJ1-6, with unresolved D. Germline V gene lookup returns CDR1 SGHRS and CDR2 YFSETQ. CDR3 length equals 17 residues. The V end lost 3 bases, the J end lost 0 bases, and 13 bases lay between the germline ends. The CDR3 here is CASSYSGISSYNSPLHF. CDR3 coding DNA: TGCGCCAGCAGCTATTCAGGCATAAGCTCCTATAATTCACCCCTCCACTTT. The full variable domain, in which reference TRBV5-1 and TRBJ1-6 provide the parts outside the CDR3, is KAGVTQTPRYLIKTRGQQVTLSCSPISGHRSVSWYQQTPGQGLQFLFEYFSETQRNKGNFPGRFSGRQFSNSRSEMNVSTLELGDSALYLCASSYSGISSYNSPLHFGNGTRLTVT.

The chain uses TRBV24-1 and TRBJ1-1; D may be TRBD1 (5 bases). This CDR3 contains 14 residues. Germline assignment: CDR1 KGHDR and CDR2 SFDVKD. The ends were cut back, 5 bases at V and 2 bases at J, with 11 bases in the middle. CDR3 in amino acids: CATSGTGKNTEAFF. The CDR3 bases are TGTGCCACCAGTGGCACAGGAAAAAACACTGAAGCTTTCTTT.

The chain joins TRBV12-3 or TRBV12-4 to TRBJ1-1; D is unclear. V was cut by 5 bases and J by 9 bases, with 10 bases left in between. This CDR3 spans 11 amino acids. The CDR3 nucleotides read TGTGCCAGCAGTCAGATGAGGAAAGCTTTCTTT. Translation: CASSQMRKAFF.

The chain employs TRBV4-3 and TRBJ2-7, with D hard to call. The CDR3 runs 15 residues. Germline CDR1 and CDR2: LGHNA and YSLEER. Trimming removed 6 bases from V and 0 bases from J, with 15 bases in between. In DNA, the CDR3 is TGCGCCAGCAGTCAGGTGGCCTTAAGCTCCTACGAGCAGTACTTC. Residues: CASSQVALSSYEQYF.

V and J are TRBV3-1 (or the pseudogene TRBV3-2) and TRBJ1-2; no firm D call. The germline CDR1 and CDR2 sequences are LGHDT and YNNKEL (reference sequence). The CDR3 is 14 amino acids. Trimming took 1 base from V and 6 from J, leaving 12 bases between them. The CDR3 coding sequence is TGTGCCAGCAGCCAAGGAGGGCTGAGCAATGGCTACACCTTC. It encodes CASSQGGLSNGYTF.

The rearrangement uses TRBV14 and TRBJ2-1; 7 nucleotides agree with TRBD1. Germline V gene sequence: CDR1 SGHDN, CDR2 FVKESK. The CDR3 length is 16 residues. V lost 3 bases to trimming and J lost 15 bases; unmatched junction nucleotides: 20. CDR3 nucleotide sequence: TGTGCCAGCAGCCACTCAGACAGGGAACCCATAGACCCTCCGTTCTTC. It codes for CASSHSDREPIDPPFF.

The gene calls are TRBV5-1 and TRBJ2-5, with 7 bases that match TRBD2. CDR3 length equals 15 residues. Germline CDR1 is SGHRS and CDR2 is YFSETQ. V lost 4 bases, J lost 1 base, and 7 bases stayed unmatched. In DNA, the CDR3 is TGCGCCAGCAGCCTGGCCACGGGGGGCCAAGAGACCCAGTACTTC. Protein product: CASSLATGGQETQYF.

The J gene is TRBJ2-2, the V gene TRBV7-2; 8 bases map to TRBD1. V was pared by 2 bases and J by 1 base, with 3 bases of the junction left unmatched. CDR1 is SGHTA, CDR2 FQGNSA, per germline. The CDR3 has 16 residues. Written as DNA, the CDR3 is TGTGCCAGCAGCTTAAGACAGGGGATGAACACCGGGGAGCTGTTTTTT. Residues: CASSLRQGMNTGELFF. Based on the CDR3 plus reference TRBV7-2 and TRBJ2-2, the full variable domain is GAGVSQSPSNKVTEKGKDVELRCDPISGHTALYWYRQSLGQGLEFLIYFQGNSAPDKSGLPSDRFSAERTGGSVSTLTIQRTQQEDSAVYLCASSLRQGMNTGELFFGEGSRLTVL.

The CDR3 loop is CASSPKTRSGELFF. As DNA, the CDR3 is TGTGCCAGCAGCCCCAAGACTAGATCCGGGGAGCTGTTTTTT. The V and J genes are TRBV3-1 (or the pseudogene TRBV3-2) and TRBJ2-2; D is possibly TRBD2 (6 bases). V was shortened by 4 bases and J by 6 bases, with 12 bases between the two germline ends. Germline lookup yields CDR1 LGHDT and CDR2 YNNKEL (reference sequence). The CDR3 contains 14 residues.

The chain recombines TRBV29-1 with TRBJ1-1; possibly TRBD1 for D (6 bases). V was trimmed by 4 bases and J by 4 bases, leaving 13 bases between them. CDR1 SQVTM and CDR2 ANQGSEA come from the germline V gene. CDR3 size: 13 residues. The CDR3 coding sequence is TGCAGCGTTGGGCGGACAGTCTCCACTGAAGCTTTCTTT. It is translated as CSVGRTVSTEAFF. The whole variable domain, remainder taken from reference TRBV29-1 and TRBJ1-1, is SAVISQKPSRDICQRGTSLTIQCQVDSQVTMMFWYRQQPGQSLTLIATANQGSEATYESGFVIDKFPISRPNLTFSTLTVSNMSPEDSSIYLCSVGRTVSTEAFFGQGTRLTVV.